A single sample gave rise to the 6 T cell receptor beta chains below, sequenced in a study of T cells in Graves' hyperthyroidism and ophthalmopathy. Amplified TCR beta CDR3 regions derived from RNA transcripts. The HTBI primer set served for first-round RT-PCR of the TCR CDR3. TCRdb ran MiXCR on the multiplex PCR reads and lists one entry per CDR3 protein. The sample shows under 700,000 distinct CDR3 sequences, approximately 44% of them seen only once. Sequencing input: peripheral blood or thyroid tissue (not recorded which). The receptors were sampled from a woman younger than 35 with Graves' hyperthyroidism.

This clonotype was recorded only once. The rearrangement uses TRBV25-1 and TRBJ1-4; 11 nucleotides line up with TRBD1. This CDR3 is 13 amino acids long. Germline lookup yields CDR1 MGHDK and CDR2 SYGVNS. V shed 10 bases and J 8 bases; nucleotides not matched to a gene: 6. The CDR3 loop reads CATRGTGGEKLFF. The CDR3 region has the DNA TGTGCCACACGAGGGACAGGGGGGGAAAAACTGTTTTTT.

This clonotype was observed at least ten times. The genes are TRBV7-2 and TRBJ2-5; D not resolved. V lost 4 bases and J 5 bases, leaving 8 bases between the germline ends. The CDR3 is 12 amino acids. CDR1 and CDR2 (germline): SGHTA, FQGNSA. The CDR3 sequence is CASSYFLETQYF. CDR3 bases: TGTGCCAGCAGCTATTTCCTCGAGACCCAGTACTTC.

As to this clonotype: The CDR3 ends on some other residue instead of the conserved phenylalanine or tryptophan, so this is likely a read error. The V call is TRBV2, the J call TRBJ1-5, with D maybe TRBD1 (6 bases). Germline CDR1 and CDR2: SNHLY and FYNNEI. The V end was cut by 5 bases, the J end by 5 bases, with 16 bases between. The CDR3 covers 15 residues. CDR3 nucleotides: TGTGCCAGCAGTAAGAACAGGGAACGGGATCAGCCCCAGCATCTT. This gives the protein CASSKNRERDQPQHL.

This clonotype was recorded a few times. The CDR3 coding sequence is TGTGCCAGCAGCTCTGACCCATCCTACGAGCAGTACTTC. Translating gives CASSSDPSYEQYF. The rearrangement uses TRBV7-6 and TRBJ2-7, with D uncertain. This CDR3 contains 13 residues. Germline CDR1 is SGHVS and CDR2 is FNYEAQ. V was clipped by 4 bases and J by 1 base, with 8 bases between them.

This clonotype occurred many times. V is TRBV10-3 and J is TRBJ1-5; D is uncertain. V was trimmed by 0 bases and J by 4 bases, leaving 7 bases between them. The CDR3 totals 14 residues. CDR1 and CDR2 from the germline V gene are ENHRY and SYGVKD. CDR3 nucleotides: TGTGCCATCAGTGAGTCCCGGTTAAATCAGCCCCAGCATTTT. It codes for CAISESRLNQPQHF.

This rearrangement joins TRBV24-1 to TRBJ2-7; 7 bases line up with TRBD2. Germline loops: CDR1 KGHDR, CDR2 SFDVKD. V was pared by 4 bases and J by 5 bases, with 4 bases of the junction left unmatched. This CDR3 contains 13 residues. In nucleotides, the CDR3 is TGTGCCACCAGTGAAACCGGGACTAACGAGCAGTACTTC. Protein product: CATSETGTNEQYF.